This T cell receptor (beta chain) came from a study of T cells in Graves' hyperthyroidism and ophthalmopathy. The source material, RNA transcripts, was used to amplify TCR beta CDR3 regions. The HTBI primer set drove a first-round RT-PCR of the TCR CDR3. Using its own MiXCR run on the multiplex PCR reads, TCRdb lists one record per CDR3 protein. Counted here are 560,000 or so distinct CDR3 sequences, under 60% occurring once; the ten biggest clones make up about 7.8%. Germline CDR1 DFQATT, CDR2 SNEGSKA (reference sequence). This CDR3 has 15 residues. V lost 3 bases and J lost 2; bases outside the gene matches: 5. This clonotype was detected a few times.

Material: peripheral blood or thyroid tissue (not recorded which). This chain uses TRBV20-1 with TRBJ1-1; 11 bases fit TRBD1. This clonotype was obtained from a woman under 30 with Graves' hyperthyroidism. Written as DNA, the CDR3 is TGCAGTGCTAGTCGGGGGACAGGGGGAAACACTGAAGCTTTCTTT. Translated, it gives CSASRGTGGNTEAFF.